The TCR beta chain under discussion was sequenced for a study of tumor-infiltrating lymphocytes in primary liver carcinoma. Study-wide context: Tumors were staged T1-T3 N0M0 and measured roughly 4.2 to 10 cm across.

Starting from 500 ng of total RNA, TCR beta cDNA was produced with a primer in the constant region. Slightly modified ARM-PCR with three nested multiplex PCR rounds yielded TCR beta libraries. Each of the first two PCR rounds ran around 10 cycles with TRBV1-TRBV30 forward and C-beta reverse primers. Using its own MiXCR run on the multiplex PCR reads, TCRdb lists one record per CDR3 protein. The table records roughly 100,000 distinct CDR3 sequences, about 67% of them present only once. Unsorted bulk tissue (roughly 19-31 mg) underwent RNA and DNA co-extraction. CDR3 length: 18 amino acids. The germline V and J ends were trimmed by 9 bases and 8 bases, with 34 bases remaining between them.

The sequenced sample consisted of liver tumor tissue from sampling region 2. Documented subset: tumor region T2, inferior pole. The source of this sequence is a woman aged 55-70 years with primary liver carcinoma and hepatitis B virus infection. The chain is built from TRBV12-3 or TRBV12-4 and TRBJ1-2, with D perhaps matching TRBD1 (5 bases). CDR3 sequence: CASSEREGRPTTNLGYTF. The DNA of the CDR3 is TGTGCCAGTAGCGAAAGGGAGGGGCGCCCCACAACTAACTTAGGCTACACCTTC.